A selection of T cell receptor beta chains follows, all from one sample in a study of blood T cell repertoires in COVID-19. The protocol was immunoSEQ multiplex PCR, while the TCRdb copy is restricted to in-frame clones and leaves out a portion. This sample carries some 110,000 clones, about 89% of them seen once, and the ten largest clones take under 5%. Sequencing input: peripheral blood. The receptors shown here come from a man aged 40-55 years with acute or convalescent COVID-19. Each CDR3 is given with its conserved first and last residue. Each record gives: clone size, D gene, V gene, J gene, CDR3 protein, CDR3 DNA. D genes are given only for firm matches. Expanded clones are given a class, and other clones once, few, many or no size at all.

>NA|NA|TRBV27|TRBJ2-7
CASKQGLSYEQYF
TGTGCCAGCAAACAGGGCCTCTCCTACGAGCAGTACTTC
>few|TRBD1|TRBV5-1|TRBJ1-1
CASSLGDRAVVNTEAFF
TGCGCCAGCAGCTTGGGGGACAGGGCGGTGGTGAACACTGAAGCTTTCTTT
>NA|TRBD1|TRBV19|TRBJ1-1
CASSVGQHKAFF
TGTGCCAGTAGTGTGGGACAGCATAAAGCTTTCTTT
>NA|TRBD2|TRBV30|TRBJ2-7
CAWRKRGLAGTSYEQYF
TGTGCCTGGAGGAAGCGAGGACTAGCGGGGACCTCCTACGAGCAGTACTTC
>NA|TRBD1|TRBV19|TRBJ1-6
CASSVDRGGDSPLHF
TGTGCCAGTAGTGTTGACAGGGGTGGGGATTCACCCCTCCACTTT
>NA|TRBD1|TRBV9|TRBJ2-7
CASSVRDRADEQYF
TGTGCCAGCAGCGTAAGGGACAGGGCGGACGAGCAGTACTTC
>NA|NA|TRBV6-5|TRBJ2-1
CASSYFRQSSYNEQFF
TGTGCCAGCAGTTACTTCCGACAGAGCTCCTACAATGAGCAGTTCTTC
>NA|NA|TRBV5-4|TRBJ2-7
CASSLGGTYEQYF
TGTGCCAGCAGCTTGGGAGGGACTTACGAGCAGTACTTC
>NA|TRBD1|TRBV5-1|TRBJ1-5
CASSLGTGNSNQPQHF
TGCGCCAGCAGCTTGGGGACAGGAAATAGCAATCAGCCCCAGCATTTT
>NA|NA|TRBV3-1/TRBV3-2|TRBJ1-1
CASSHYGGADTEAFF
TGTGCCAGCAGCCATTATGGGGGCGCGGACACTGAAGCTTTCTTT
>NA|NA|TRBV4-2|TRBJ1-4
CASSQGRGEEKLFF
TGTGCCAGCAGCCAGGGCAGGGGTGAAGAAAAACTGTTTTTT
>NA|NA|TRBV5-5|TRBJ2-5
CASSLAGGRETQYF
TGTGCCAGCAGCTTGGCCGGAGGACGGGAGACCCAGTACTTC
>NA|TRBD1|TRBV6-5|TRBJ2-5
CASSPGTGAETQYF
TGTGCCAGCAGCCCCGGGACAGGGGCTGAGACCCAGTACTTC
>NA|TRBD1|TRBV5-1|TRBJ1-2
CASSLDGQGYGYTF
TGCGCCAGCAGCTTAGACGGACAGGGCTATGGCTACACCTTC
>NA|NA|TRBV4-2|TRBJ2-7
CASSQDDSYEQYF
TGTGCCAGCAGCCAAGATGACAGCTACGAGCAGTACTTC
>NA|TRBD1|TRBV29-1|TRBJ1-1
CSGETGGGYTEAFF
TGCAGCGGCGAGACAGGGGGCGGGTACACTGAAGCTTTCTTT
>NA|NA|TRBV2|TRBJ1-5
CASRRGGSNQPQHF
TGTGCCAGCCGGAGGGGGGGAAGCAATCAGCCCCAGCATTTT
>NA|NA|TRBV10-3|TRBJ1-2
CAISDNEGGIHGYTF
TGTGCCATCAGTGATAACGAGGGGGGGATCCATGGCTACACCTTC
>NA|TRBD2|TRBV5-6|TRBJ2-7
CASSLLPGTSYEQYF
TGTGCCAGCAGCTTGCTCCCCGGGACTAGTTACGAGCAGTACTTC
>NA|TRBD2|TRBV7-6|TRBJ2-7
CASSLELGVAGGPGEQYF
TGTGCCAGCAGCTTAGAATTAGGGGTAGCGGGAGGGCCGGGGGAGCAGTACTTC
>NA|TRBD1|TRBV7-2|TRBJ1-2
CASSPGTAYGYTF
TGTGCCAGCAGCCCGGGGACAGCCTATGGCTACACCTTC
>once|NA|TRBV2|TRBJ1-5
CASSGRGSSNQPQHF
TGTGCCAGCAGTGGCAGGGGATCGAGCAATCAGCCCCAGCATTTT
>NA|NA|TRBV18|TRBJ2-1
CASSPRTDNEQFF
TGTGCCAGCTCACCAAGGACAGACAATGAGCAGTTCTTC
>NA|NA|TRBV6-4|TRBJ2-1
CASSVDGSPYNEQFF
TGTGCCAGCAGTGTAGACGGGAGCCCCTACAATGAGCAGTTCTTC
>NA|NA|TRBV3-1/TRBV3-2|TRBJ1-1
CASSLGVRGEAFF
TGTGCCAGCAGCCTCGGGGTTCGGGGGGAAGCTTTCTTT
>NA|NA|TRBV4-1|TRBJ1-1
CASSQDQGIVAEAFF
TGCGCCAGCAGCCAAGATCAGGGAATCGTCGCTGAAGCTTTCTTT
>NA|NA|TRBV9|TRBJ2-5
CASSVGEDRQETQYF
TGTGCCAGCAGCGTAGGGGAGGACAGGCAAGAGACCCAGTACTTC
>NA|TRBD1|TRBV29-1|TRBJ1-4
CSVGDRGRNEKLFF
TGCAGCGTTGGGGACAGGGGACGTAATGAAAAACTGTTTTTT
>NA|NA|TRBV5-5|TRBJ2-1
CASSLMSSVDYYNEQFF
TGTGCCAGCAGCTTGATGTCGTCGGTTGATTACTACAATGAGCAGTTCTTC
>NA|TRBD2|TRBV3-1/TRBV3-2|TRBJ2-2
CASSQRTSGSTGELFF
TGTGCCAGCAGCCAACGGACTAGCGGGAGCACTGGGGAGCTGTTTTTT
>NA|TRBD2|TRBV11-3|TRBJ2-3
CASSRTSGTDTQYF
TGTGCCAGCAGCCGGACTAGCGGCACAGATACGCAGTATTTT